The 32 T cell receptor beta chains listed next were all sequenced from one sample in a study of T cell changes during pregnancy in multiple sclerosis. Profiled with immunoSEQ multiplex PCR; TCRdb holds only in-frame clones, not every one. The table lists roughly 38,000 clones, about nine tenths of them singletons, with less than 12% in the top ten. This specimen consisted of CD8+ T cells from peripheral blood mononuclear cells, obtained in the first trimester of pregnancy. The receptors were gathered from a female donor with multiple sclerosis, enrolled in a pregnancy study.

The rearrangement uses TRBV29-1 and TRBJ2-1; the D gene is possibly TRBD2 (5 bases). CDR1 is SQVTM and CDR2 is ANQGSEA in the germline V gene. V was pared by 3 bases and J by 3 bases, with 15 bases between. The CDR3 totals 15 residues. CDR3 amino acids: CSVDGRTPDYNEQFF. The CDR3 coding sequence is TGCAGCGTTGATGGGAGAACACCGGACTACAATGAGCAGTTCTTC.

This clone was seen just once. The chain uses TRBV5-5 and TRBJ1-1, with D unresolved. Germline V gene lookup returns CDR1 SGHKS and CDR2 YYEKEE (reference sequence). With 1 base removed from V and 3 bases from J, the gap between germline ends came to 4 bases. The CDR3 length is 12 residues. CDR3 coding DNA: TGTGCCAGCAGCTTGACAGACACTGAAGCTTTCTTT. This sequence encodes CASSLTDTEAFF.

The rearrangement uses TRBV19 and TRBJ2-7, with 11 positions matching TRBD2. The V and J ends lost 3 bases and 4 bases, in that order; junction bases with no gene match: 5. The CDR3 runs to 15 residues. Germline values: CDR1 LNHDA, CDR2 SQIVND (reference sequence). The DNA for the CDR3 is TGTGCCAGTAGTATGCTGACTAGCGGGACGTACGAGCAGTACTTC. Encoded protein: CASSMLTSGTYEQYF.

CDR3 in amino acids: CASSEGTQPQHF. Written as DNA, the CDR3 is TGTGCCAGCAGTGAAGGGACACAGCCCCAGCATTTT. This rearrangement joins TRBV2 to TRBJ1-5; D is possibly TRBD1 (5 bases). V lost 1 base, J lost 7 bases, and 5 bases lay in between. The germline V gene has CDR1 SNHLY and CDR2 FYNNEI. The CDR3 contains 12 residues.

This clone was picked up one time. V and J are TRBV6-5 and TRBJ2-5; D is ambiguous. With 7 bases removed from V and 4 bases from J, the gap between germline ends came to 19 bases. This CDR3 has 15 residues. The germline CDR1 and CDR2 sequences are MNHEY and SVGAGI. The DNA of the CDR3 is TGTGCCAGCACCCCGGGTAGTCCTTCTGTAGAGACCCAGTACTTC. This encodes CASTPGSPSVETQYF.

The gene calls are TRBV6-1 and TRBJ2-7, with 10 bases aligning to TRBD2. With V trimmed by 7 bases and J by 0 bases, 6 bases remained unmatched. The CDR3 is 15 residues long. The germline V gene encodes CDR1 MNHNS and CDR2 SASEGT. Here the CDR3 reads CASTGLAVSSYEQYF. CDR3 DNA sequence: TGTGCCAGCACCGGACTAGCGGTGAGCTCCTACGAGCAGTACTTC.

The chain couples TRBV15 to TRBJ2-1; 7 nucleotides align to TRBD2. V lost 1 base to trimming and J lost 2 bases; unmatched junction nucleotides: 2. The CDR3 sequence is 15 residues long. Germline V gives CDR1 LNHNV, CDR2 YYDKDF (reference sequence). The chain's CDR3 is CATSRAGGAYNEQFF. The CDR3 DNA reads TGTGCCACCAGCAGAGCGGGGGGTGCCTACAATGAGCAGTTCTTC.

The gene calls are TRBV7-2 and TRBJ2-2; D remains unclear. Germline assignment: CDR1 SGHTA and CDR2 FQGNSA. The CDR3 covers 15 residues. The ends were cut back, 1 base at V and 3 bases at J, with 9 bases in the middle. Here the CDR3 DNA reads TGTGCCAGCAGCTTAGTTAACAGTTACACCGGGGAGCTGTTTTTT. Its translation: CASSLVNSYTGELFF.

This rearrangement joins TRBV13 to TRBJ1-2; tentatively, D is TRBD1 (6 bases). CDR3 length: 15 residues. V was clipped by 0 bases and J by 6 bases, with 14 bases between them. Germline-derived CDR1 and CDR2 are PRHDT and FYEKMQ (reference sequence). CDR3 nucleotides: TGTGCCAGCAGCTTAGGCGTTATGGCAGGGGATGGCTACACCTTC. This encodes CASSLGVMAGDGYTF. Together with reference TRBV13 and TRBJ1-2, the CDR3 gives the full variable domain: AAGVIQSPRHLIKEKRETATLKCYPIPRHDTVYWYQQGPGQDPQFLISFYEKMQSDKGSIPDRFSAQQFSDYHSELNMSSLELGDSALYFCASSLGVMAGDGYTFGSGTRLTVV.

This chain joins TRBV7-9 and TRBJ1-1, with D tentatively TRBD1 (5 bases). V shed 5 bases and J shed 1 base, with 11 bases lying between them. The CDR3 extends over 14 amino acids. CDR1 is SEHNR, CDR2 FQNEAQ, per germline (reference sequence). CDR3 loop: CASSRGGSNTEAFF. The CDR3 DNA is TGTGCCAGCAGCCGCGGGGGTTCGAACACTGAAGCTTTCTTT.

The chain combines TRBV28 with TRBJ2-5, with D possibly TRBD1 on 6 matching bases. The end of the DNA aligns better with TRBJ2-7, so the J call may be wrong. In germline, CDR1 is MDHEN, CDR2 SYDVKM. This CDR3 region has 12 residues. CDR3 DNA: TGTGCCAGCAGTTTGTGGGGGCGCGAGCAGTACTTC. Its protein product is CASSLWGREQYF.

This rearrangement joins TRBV7-9 to TRBJ2-7; 9 nucleotides agree with TRBD1. This CDR3 is built from 15 residues. Germline V CDR1 and CDR2: SEHNR, FQNEAQ (reference sequence). Germline trimming cut 4 bases from V and 3 bases from J; bases unmatched to any gene: 7. The DNA for the CDR3 is TGTGCCAGCAGCTCTGGCCGGGACAGGGTCTACGAGCAGTACTTC. Its translation: CASSSGRDRVYEQYF.

This sequence joins TRBV5-1 and TRBJ1-1; a weak D match, TRBD1 (5 bases). The ends were cut back, 7 bases at V and 1 base at J, with 5 bases in the middle. This CDR3 contains 11 residues. CDR1 is SGHRS and CDR2 is YFSETQ in the germline V gene. The CDR3 DNA reads as TGCGCCAGCGGGGCGAACACTGAAGCTTTCTTT. Encoded protein: CASGANTEAFF.

This clone was seen only once. This sequence joins TRBV4-3 and TRBJ2-6; D might be TRBD2 (6 bases). Per germline, CDR1 LGHNA and CDR2 YSLEER. V lost 5 bases, J lost 0 bases, and 14 bases lay in between. The length of the CDR3 is 17 residues. In nucleotides, the CDR3 is TGCGCCAGCAGCGCCGGGACGGGAGTCTCTGGGGCCAACGTCCTGACTTTC. Encoded protein: CASSAGTGVSGANVLTF.

This clone has a single count. This chain joins TRBV19 and TRBJ1-1, with D possibly TRBD1 on 6 matching bases. The germline V gene encodes CDR1 LNHDA and CDR2 SQIVND (reference sequence). The CDR3 runs 14 residues. V was pared by 9 bases and J by 6 bases, with 20 bases between. Written as DNA, the CDR3 is TGTGCCAGCTCAAGATCAGGGGCGGGCGCTGAAGCTTTCTTT. It codes for CASSRSGAGAEAFF.

In nucleotides, the CDR3 is TGTGCCTGGAGTAAGGACAGGTCGGTAACTCTTAGGGGGCCCGGAGCTTTCTTT. This encodes CAWSKDRSVTLRGPGAFF. The rearrangement uses TRBV30 and TRBJ1-1, with 7 bases aligning to TRBD1. V lost 2 bases, J lost 10 bases, and 25 bases stayed unmatched. Germline values: CDR1 GTSNPN, CDR2 SVGIG (reference sequence). This CDR3 is 18 amino acids long.

The rearrangement joins TRBV9 to TRBJ1-6; a possible D gene is TRBD1 (6 bases). The germline V gene encodes CDR1 SGDLS and CDR2 YYNGEE. CDR3 length: 15 amino acids. Trimming removed 3 bases at V and 7 bases at J, with 14 bases between. Here the CDR3 DNA reads TGTGCCAGCAGCGGGCGACAGGCCCTCAATTCACCCCTCCACTTT. This encodes CASSGRQALNSPLHF.

This clone was seen once. V and J are TRBV7-9 and TRBJ2-1, with D perhaps matching TRBD2 (5 bases). The V gene lost 1 base and the J gene lost 10 bases, with 8 bases spanning the gap. CDR3 size: 12 residues. Germline lookup yields CDR1 SEHNR and CDR2 FQNEAQ (reference sequence). The CDR3 spells CASSLGRSEQFF. The CDR3 DNA reads TGTGCCAGCAGCTTAGGGAGGAGCGAGCAGTTCTTC.

V gene TRBV5-4 combines with J gene TRBJ2-7; TRBD2 matches at 7 bases. Germline values: CDR1 SGHNT, CDR2 YYREEE (reference sequence). With V trimmed by 4 bases and J by 1 base, 5 bases remained unmatched. This CDR3 has 14 residues. CDR3 sequence reads: CASSPSGLSYEQYF. CDR3 in DNA: TGTGCCAGCAGCCCTAGCGGCCTTTCCTACGAGCAGTACTTC.

The J gene is TRBJ1-2, the V gene TRBV7-9; 9 bases match TRBD1. This CDR3 has 15 amino acids. V lost 3 bases and J lost 6; bases outside the gene matches: 8. Germline loops: CDR1 SEHNR, CDR2 FQNEAQ (reference sequence). The CDR3 sequence: CASSFGTGRFDGYTF. The CDR3 DNA is TGTGCCAGCAGCTTTGGGACAGGGAGGTTTGATGGCTACACCTTC.

The chain combines TRBV16 with TRBJ1-1; 7 positions agree with TRBD1. V lost 0 bases, J lost 1 base, and 11 bases stayed unmatched. Germline-derived CDR1 and CDR2 are KGHSY and FQNENV. There are 18 residues in the CDR3. CDR3 region: CASSQSYGGRGTNTEAFF. The CDR3, as DNA: TGTGCCAGCAGCCAATCTTACGGCGGCAGGGGGACGAACACTGAAGCTTTCTTT.

The chain employs TRBV27 and TRBJ2-5, with 10 bases matching TRBD2. CDR3 length: 15 amino acids. V was pared by 6 bases and J by 1 base, with 5 bases of the junction left unmatched. In germline, CDR1 is MNHEY, CDR2 SMNVEV (reference sequence). The CDR3 protein is CASRRTSGAQETQYF. The CDR3, as DNA: TGTGCCAGCAGGCGGACTAGCGGAGCCCAAGAGACCCAGTACTTC.

The sample holds a few counts of this clone. This chain uses TRBV6-6 with TRBJ2-1; 9 bases agree with TRBD1. The V gene's germline CDR1 is MNHNY and CDR2 SVGAGI (reference sequence). V was clipped by 4 bases and J by 5 bases; unmatched bases: 9. CDR3 length: 16 residues. The CDR3 protein is CASSWWRDRENNEQFF. The CDR3 DNA follows: TGTGCCAGCAGTTGGTGGAGGGACAGGGAGAACAATGAGCAGTTCTTC.

This chain links TRBV4-3 with TRBJ2-7; 7 nucleotides match TRBD1. CDR1 is LGHNA and CDR2 is YSLEER in the germline V gene. J was trimmed by 5 bases and V by 2 bases; bases with no gene match: 6. The CDR3 is made up of 14 amino acids. The CDR3 coding sequence is TGCGCCAGCAGCCAACACAGGGGTCTGGACGAGCAGTACTTC. Its protein product is CASSQHRGLDEQYF.

CDR3 DNA: TGTGCCAGCAGCCTAGGAAGCGGGGAGCTGTTTTTT. Translating gives CASSLGSGELFF. V gene TRBV5-4 combines with J gene TRBJ2-2, with D hard to call. Germline CDR1 reads SGHNT; CDR2 reads YYREEE (reference sequence). The V and J ends lost 4 bases and 7 bases respectively, with 8 bases between them. The CDR3 is made up of 12 amino acids.

The chain carries TRBV5-1 and TRBJ2-7, with 7 bases identical to TRBD2. Germline V gene lookup returns CDR1 SGHRS and CDR2 YFSETQ. CDR3 length equals 13 residues. The J segment lost 4 bases and the V segment lost 7 bases, leaving 8 bases of the junction unmatched. For the CDR3, the DNA is TGCGCCAGCGGGTCGGGAGGAAGTTACGAGCAGTACTTC. Amino acids: CASGSGGSYEQYF.

The chain links TRBV19 to TRBJ2-5; D gene uncertain. The CDR3 is 14 amino acids. Trimming took off 2 bases at V and 0 bases at J, with 7 bases between the two ends. CDR1 and CDR2 (germline): LNHDA, SQIVND (reference sequence). This CDR3 reads CASSIQLYQETQYF. CDR3 bases: TGTGCCAGTAGTATACAACTGTACCAAGAGACCCAGTACTTC.

This clone showed up just once. This chain joins TRBV29-1 and TRBJ2-1; the match to TRBD2 covers 7 bases. The CDR3 spans 15 residues. CDR1 is SQVTM, CDR2 ANQGSEA, per germline. V was pared by 1 base and J by 8 bases, with 11 bases of the junction left unmatched. The CDR3 sequence is CSVEGGTSDWDEQFF. For the CDR3, the DNA is TGCAGCGTTGAAGGGGGAACTAGCGATTGGGATGAGCAGTTCTTC.

This clone was detected once. This chain uses TRBV30 with TRBJ2-7; 12 bases align to TRBD2. Germline V lookup: CDR1 GTSNPN, CDR2 SVGIG (reference sequence). Trimming at V came to 3 bases and at J to 2 bases, leaving 2 bases not matched to a gene. The CDR3 runs to 14 residues. CDR3 nucleotides: TGTGCCTGGAGCCGGACTAGCGGGACCTACGAGCAGTACTTC. Protein sequence: CAWSRTSGTYEQYF.

The CDR3 nucleotides are TGTGCCAGCAGCTGGCCGGACAGGGGTTATGAAAAACTGTTTTTT. Protein product: CASSWPDRGYEKLFF. The genes are TRBV7-9 and TRBJ1-4; 9 positions match TRBD1. Germline V gene data show CDR1 as SEHNR and CDR2 as FQNEAQ (reference sequence). With V trimmed by 4 bases and J by 6 bases, 6 bases remained unmatched. The CDR3 runs to 15 residues.

This clone was found once. V usage is TRBV5-4 and J usage is TRBJ1-3, with D possibly being TRBD1 (6 bases). Trimming took off 4 bases at V and 0 bases at J, with 14 bases between the two ends. The CDR3 runs to 16 residues. From germline, CDR1 is SGHNT and CDR2 YYREEE (reference sequence). The chain's CDR3 is CASSAQGPSSGNTIYF. CDR3 nucleotide sequence: TGTGCCAGCAGCGCACAGGGACCTTCCTCTGGAAACACCATATATTTT.

The rearrangement uses TRBV6-4 and TRBJ1-5, with D perhaps matching TRBD1 (5 bases). This CDR3 region has 14 residues. The V and J ends lost 0 bases and 7 bases respectively, with 10 bases between them. Germline CDR1 and CDR2: MRHNA and SNTAGT. In DNA form, the CDR3 reads TGTGCCAGCAGTGACTCAGTGGGGGGACAGCCCCAGCATTTT. Protein: CASSDSVGGQPQHF.